The present T cell receptor (beta chain) was sequenced within a study of response to subunit inactivated influenza vaccine. TCRdb fed the RT-PCR reads into MiXCR, producing one record per CDR3 protein. Of hundreds of thousands of distinct CDR3 sequences listed, 7.5% to 8.5% are singletons. CDR3 size: 16 residues. Trimming took off 2 bases at V and 2 bases at J, with 15 bases between the two ends. The germline V gene has CDR1 SGHTA and CDR2 FQGTGA. Study findings and constraints: A suggestion made by the authors is that each seasonal influenza vaccination recruits few new T cells.

With regard to this clonotype: Its antigen is not identified.

The chain employs TRBV7-3 and TRBJ2-5; D is perhaps TRBD2 (5 bases). The sequencing here drew on PBMCs from blood, taken roughly 24 months after vaccination. This sequence was found in a man aged 45 to 75 who received an inactivated influenza vaccine. The CDR3, as DNA: TGTGCCAGCAGCTTATCCCCGATAGCGACTCAAGAGACCCAGTACTTC. Residues: CASSLSPIATQETQYF.